These T cell receptor beta chains were read from a single sample in a study of cytomegalovirus exposure and HLA in healthy donors. The method was immunoSEQ multiplex PCR; TCRdb's version includes in-frame clones alone and lacks a portion of them. The table lists roughly 110,000 clones, 65% to 80% of them singletons. The sample was PBMCs. These receptors originate from a man between 60 and 75 years old in good health and CMV-seronegative. The CDR3 runs from the conserved cysteine through the conserved F or W. A D gene is named only where the DNA matches it firmly. Some rows have no size entry. The others give once, few or many, or a class for an expanded clone.

TRBJ2-2,TRBV6-6,-,-,TGTGCCAGCAGACTTACTAGCACCGGGGAGCTGTTTTTT,CASRLTSTGELFF
TRBJ1-4,TRBV29-1,-,-,TGCAGCGTCTTGGGGGGGGTGGGAGATGAAAAACTGTTTTTT,CSVLGGVGDEKLFF
TRBJ1-2,TRBV25-1,-,TRBD1,TGTGCCAGCAGTCCTTTACAGGGGCGCCACGACTACACCTTC,CASSPLQGRHDYTF
TRBJ1-4,TRBV6-1,-,TRBD1,TGTGCCACCGACAGGGAACCAACTAATGAAAAACTGTTTTTT,CATDREPTNEKLFF
TRBJ1-1,TRBV6-1,-,-,TGTGCCAGCAGTACTATAACGACTACTGAAGCTTTCTTT,CASSTITTTEAFF
TRBJ2-7,TRBV7-9,-,TRBD2,TGTGCCAGCAGCTTAGCCGCGGGGGGAAGCGAGCAGTACTTC,CASSLAAGGSEQYF
TRBJ1-2,TRBV6-5,-,-,TGTGCCAGCAGTTCGTCGAGCTATGGCTACACCTTC,CASSSSSYGYTF
TRBJ2-3,TRBV6-1,few,-,TGTGCCAGCGGCCCCGGGACACATCTTGCAGATACGCAGTATTTT,CASGPGTHLADTQYF
TRBJ2-3,TRBV28,-,-,TGTGCCAGCAGTGACCCTTCAACGGGGGCAGATACGCAGTATTTT,CASSDPSTGADTQYF
TRBJ2-6,TRBV7-8,-,TRBD1,TGTGCCAGCAGCGAAGGACAGGGGGCCTATGGGGCCAACGTCCTGACTTTC,CASSEGQGAYGANVLTF
TRBJ2-7,TRBV7-8,-,TRBD1,TGTGCCAGCACCGGAATAGCCGGGACAGGGTTAAGAGAGCAGTACTTC,CASTGIAGTGLREQYF
TRBJ1-1,TRBV28,-,-,TGTGCCAGCAGGAACCTTGTCGGGGGCACTGAAGCTTTCTTT,CASRNLVGGTEAFF